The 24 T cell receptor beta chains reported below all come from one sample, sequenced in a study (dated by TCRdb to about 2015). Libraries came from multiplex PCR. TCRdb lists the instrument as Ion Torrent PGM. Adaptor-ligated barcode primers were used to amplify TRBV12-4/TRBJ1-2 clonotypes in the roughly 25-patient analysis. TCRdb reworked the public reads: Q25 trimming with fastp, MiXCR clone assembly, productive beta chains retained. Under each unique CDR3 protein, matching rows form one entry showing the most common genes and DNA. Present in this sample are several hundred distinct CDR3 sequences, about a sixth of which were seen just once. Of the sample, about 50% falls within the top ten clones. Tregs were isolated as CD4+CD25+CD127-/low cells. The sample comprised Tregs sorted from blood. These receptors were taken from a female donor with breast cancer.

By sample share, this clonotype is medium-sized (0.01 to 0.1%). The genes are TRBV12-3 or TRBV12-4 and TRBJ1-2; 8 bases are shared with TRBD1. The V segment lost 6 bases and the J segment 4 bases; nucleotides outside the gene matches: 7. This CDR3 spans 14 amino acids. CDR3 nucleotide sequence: TGTGCCAGCAGATCCGGACAGGGCGCCTATGGCTACACCTTC. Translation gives CASRSGQGAYGYTF.

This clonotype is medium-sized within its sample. CDR3 in amino acids: CASSSIYGYTF. The CDR3 DNA follows: TGTGCCAGCAGTTCAATCTATGGCTACACCTTC. The chain combines TRBV12-3 or TRBV12-4 with TRBJ1-2; no reliable D call. This CDR3 is 11 amino acids long. The V and J ends lost 4 bases and 4 bases respectively, with 4 bases between them.

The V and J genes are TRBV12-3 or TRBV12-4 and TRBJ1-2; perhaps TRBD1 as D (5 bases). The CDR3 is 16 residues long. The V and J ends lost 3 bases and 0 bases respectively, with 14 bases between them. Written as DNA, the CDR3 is TGTGCCAGCAGTTTGGCCGGGACGGCTTCTAACTATGGCTACACCTTC. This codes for CASSLAGTASNYGYTF.

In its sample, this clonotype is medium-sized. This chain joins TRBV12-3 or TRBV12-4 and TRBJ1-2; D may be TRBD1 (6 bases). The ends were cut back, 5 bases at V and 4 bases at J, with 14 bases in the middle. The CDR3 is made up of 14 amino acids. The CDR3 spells CASSEYGTTYGYTF. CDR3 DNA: TGTGCCAGCAGTGAGTATGGGACAACCTATGGCTACACCTTC.

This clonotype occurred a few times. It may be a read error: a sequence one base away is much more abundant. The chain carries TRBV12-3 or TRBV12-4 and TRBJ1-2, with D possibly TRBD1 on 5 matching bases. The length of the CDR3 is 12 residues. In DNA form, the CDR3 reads TGTGCCATCAGTCGGGACCGATATGGCTACACCTTC. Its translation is CAISRDRYGYTF.

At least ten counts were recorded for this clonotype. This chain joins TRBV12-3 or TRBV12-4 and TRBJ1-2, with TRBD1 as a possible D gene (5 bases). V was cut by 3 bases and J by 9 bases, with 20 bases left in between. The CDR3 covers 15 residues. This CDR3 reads CASSLAGTELLCYTF. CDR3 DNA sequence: TGTGCCAGCAGTTTGGCCGGGACGGAGCTACTATGCTACACCTTC.

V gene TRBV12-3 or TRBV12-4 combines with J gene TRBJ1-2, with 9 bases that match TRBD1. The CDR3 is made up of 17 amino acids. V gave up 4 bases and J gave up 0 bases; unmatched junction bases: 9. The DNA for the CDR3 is TGTGCCAGCAGTTACGTCGGGACAGGGCAAGCTAACTATGGCTACACCTTC. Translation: CASSYVGTGQANYGYTF.

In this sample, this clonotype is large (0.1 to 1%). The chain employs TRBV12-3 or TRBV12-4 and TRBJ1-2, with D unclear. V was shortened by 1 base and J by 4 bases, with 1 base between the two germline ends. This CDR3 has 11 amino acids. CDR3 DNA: TGTGCCAGCAGTTTAGTCTATGGCTACACCTTC. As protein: CASSLVYGYTF.

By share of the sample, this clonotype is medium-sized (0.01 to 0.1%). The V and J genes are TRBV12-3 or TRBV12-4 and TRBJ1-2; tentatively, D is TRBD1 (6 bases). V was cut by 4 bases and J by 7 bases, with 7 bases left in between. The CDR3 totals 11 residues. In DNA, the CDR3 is TGTGCCAGCAGTTCCAGGGGTGGCTACACCTTC. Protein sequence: CASSSRGGYTF.

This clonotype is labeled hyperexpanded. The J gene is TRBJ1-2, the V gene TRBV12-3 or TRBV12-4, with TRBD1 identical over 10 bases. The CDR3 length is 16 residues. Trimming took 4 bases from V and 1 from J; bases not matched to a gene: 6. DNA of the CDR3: TGTGCCAGCAGTTACGCCGGGACAGGGGTTAACTATGGCTACACCTTC. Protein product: CASSYAGTGVNYGYTF.

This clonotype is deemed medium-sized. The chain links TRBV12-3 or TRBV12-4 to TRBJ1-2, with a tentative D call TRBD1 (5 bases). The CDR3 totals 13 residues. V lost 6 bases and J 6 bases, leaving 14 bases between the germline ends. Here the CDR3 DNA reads TGTGCCAGCAGCCCGGGGCGATCCAATGGCTACACCTTC. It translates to CASSPGRSNGYTF.

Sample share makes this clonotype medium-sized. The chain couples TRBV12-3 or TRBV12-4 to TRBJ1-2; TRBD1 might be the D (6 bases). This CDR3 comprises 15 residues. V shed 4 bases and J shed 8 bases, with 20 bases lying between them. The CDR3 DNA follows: TGTGCCAGCAGTTATGCGCTGACAGGACTCGACGGCTACACCTTC. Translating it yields CASSYALTGLDGYTF.

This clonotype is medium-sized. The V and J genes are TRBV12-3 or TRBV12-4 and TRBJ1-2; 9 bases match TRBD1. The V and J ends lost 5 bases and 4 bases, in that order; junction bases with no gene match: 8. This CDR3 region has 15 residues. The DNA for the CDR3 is TGTGCCAGCAGTCTCGGGACAGGGCCGGGCTATGGCTACACCTTC. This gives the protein CASSLGTGPGYGYTF.

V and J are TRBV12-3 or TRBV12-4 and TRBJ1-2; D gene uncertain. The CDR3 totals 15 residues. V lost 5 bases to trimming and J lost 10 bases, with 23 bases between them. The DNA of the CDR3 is TGTGCCAGCAGTCGGCCCGAGCCGGCTAACTATAACTACACCTTC. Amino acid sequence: CASSRPEPANYNYTF.

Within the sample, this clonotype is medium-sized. CDR3 DNA: TGTGCCAGCAGTTTCGGCAGGACGGATGGCTACACCTTC. Its translation: CASSFGRTDGYTF. V gene TRBV12-3 or TRBV12-4 combines with J gene TRBJ1-2, with no clear D. Trimming stripped 3 bases from V and 6 bases from J, with 11 bases between. This CDR3 has 13 amino acids.

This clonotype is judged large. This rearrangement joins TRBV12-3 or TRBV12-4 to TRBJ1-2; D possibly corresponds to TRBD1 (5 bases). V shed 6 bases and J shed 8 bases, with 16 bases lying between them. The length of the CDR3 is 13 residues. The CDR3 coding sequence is TGTGCCAGCAGGCTCGGGACTGGAAAAGGCTACACCTTC. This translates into CASRLGTGKGYTF.

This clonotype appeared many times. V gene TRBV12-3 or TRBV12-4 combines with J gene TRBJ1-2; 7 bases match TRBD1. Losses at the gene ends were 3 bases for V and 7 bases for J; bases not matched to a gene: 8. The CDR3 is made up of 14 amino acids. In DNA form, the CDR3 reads TGTGCCAGCAGTTTGCGACAGGGAGCAGGTGGCTACACCTTC. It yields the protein CASSLRQGAGGYTF.

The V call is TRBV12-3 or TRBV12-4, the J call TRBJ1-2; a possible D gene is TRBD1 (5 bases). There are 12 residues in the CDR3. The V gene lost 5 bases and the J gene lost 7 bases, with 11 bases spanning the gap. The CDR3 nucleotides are TGTGCCAGCAGTGTAGGGGCTAGTGGCTACACCTTC. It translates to CASSVGASGYTF.

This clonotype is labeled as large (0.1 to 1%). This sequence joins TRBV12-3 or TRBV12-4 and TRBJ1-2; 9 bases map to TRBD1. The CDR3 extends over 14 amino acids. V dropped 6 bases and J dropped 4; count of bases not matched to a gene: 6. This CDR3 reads CASSLDRGSYGYTF. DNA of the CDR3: TGTGCCAGCAGCTTGGACAGGGGTAGCTATGGCTACACCTTC.

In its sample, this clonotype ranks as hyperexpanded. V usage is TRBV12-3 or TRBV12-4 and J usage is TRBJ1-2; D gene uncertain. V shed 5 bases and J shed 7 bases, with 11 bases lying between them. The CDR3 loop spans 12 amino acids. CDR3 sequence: CASSPRGGGYTF. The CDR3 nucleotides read TGTGCCAGCAGTCCCCGGGGAGGTGGCTACACCTTC.

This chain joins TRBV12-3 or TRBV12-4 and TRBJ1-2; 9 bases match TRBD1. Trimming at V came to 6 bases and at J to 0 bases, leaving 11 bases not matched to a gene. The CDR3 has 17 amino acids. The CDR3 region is CASSSSGQGRANYGYTF. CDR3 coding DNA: TGTGCCAGCAGCAGCAGTGGACAGGGGCGAGCTAACTATGGCTACACCTTC.

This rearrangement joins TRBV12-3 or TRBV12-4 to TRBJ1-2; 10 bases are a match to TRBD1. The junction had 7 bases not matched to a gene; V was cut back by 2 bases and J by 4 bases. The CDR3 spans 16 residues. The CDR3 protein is CASSLSGTGASYGYTF. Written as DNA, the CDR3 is TGTGCCAGCAGTTTAAGTGGGACAGGGGCGAGCTATGGCTACACCTTC.

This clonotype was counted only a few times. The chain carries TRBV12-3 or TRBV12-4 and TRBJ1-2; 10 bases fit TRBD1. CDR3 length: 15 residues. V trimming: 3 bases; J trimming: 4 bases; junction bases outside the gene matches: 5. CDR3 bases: TGTGCCAGCAGTTTGGCCGGGACAGGGGTCTATGGCTACACCTTC. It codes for CASSLAGTGVYGYTF.

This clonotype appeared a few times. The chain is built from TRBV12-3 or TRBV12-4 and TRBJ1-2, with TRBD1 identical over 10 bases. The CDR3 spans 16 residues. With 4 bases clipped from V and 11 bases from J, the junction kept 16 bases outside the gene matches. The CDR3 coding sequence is TGTGCCAGCAGTTACGCCGGGACAGGGGTCCCTATGGCGTACACCTTC. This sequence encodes CASSYAGTGVPMAYTF.